Following are 18 T cell receptor beta chains from one sample sequenced in a study of neurological immune-mediated disorders. Each CDR3 protein gets one entry after TCRdb re-called the 5' RACE reads with MiXCR. The sample shows 60,000 to 70,000 distinct CDR3 sequences, approximately 5.1% of them seen only once. Sequenced: PBMCs. These receptors all stem from a human donor with multiple sclerosis. The donor label of this sample is uncertain.

A few counts support this clonotype. J is TRBJ1-5 and V is TRBV28; 9 bases are a match to TRBD1. The CDR3 has 15 amino acids. Germline lookup yields CDR1 MDHEN and CDR2 SYDVKM. Trimming took 10 bases from V and 5 from J; bases not matched to a gene: 12. The CDR3 is CAILGQGIGDQPQHF. Written as DNA, the CDR3 is TGTGCCATCCTTGGACAGGGGATCGGAGATCAGCCCCAGCATTTT. Based on the CDR3 plus reference TRBV28 and TRBJ1-5, the full variable domain is DVKVTQSSRYLVKRTGEKVFLECVQDMDHENMFWYRQDPGLGLRLIYFSYDVKMKEKGDIPEGYSVSREKKERFSLILESASTNQTSMYLCAILGQGIGDQPQHFGDGTRLSIL.

The chain recombines TRBV7-9 with TRBJ1-1; D is perhaps TRBD1 (6 bases). The CDR3 has 14 amino acids. The germline gives CDR1 SEHNR, CDR2 FQNEAQ (reference sequence). V dropped 2 bases and J dropped 4 bases, with 11 bases sitting between them. The CDR3 spells CASSLSGAVTEAFF. The CDR3 bases are TGTGCCAGCAGCTTATCAGGGGCCGTCACTGAAGCTTTCTTT.

This clonotype came up many times. V is TRBV5-1 and J is TRBJ2-7; maybe TRBD1 (6 bases). Trimming cost V 4 bases and J 2 bases, with 19 bases left between them. CDR3 length: 16 amino acids. CDR1 is SGHRS and CDR2 is YFSETQ in the germline V gene. CDR3 loop: CASSSLQGYRAYEQYF. CDR3 DNA: TGCGCCAGCAGCAGCCTACAGGGCTACAGGGCCTACGAGCAGTACTTC.

This clonotype was observed at least ten times. The rearrangement joins TRBV29-1 to TRBJ1-2; no definite D call. The germline CDR1 and CDR2 sequences are SQVTM and ANQGSEA. The CDR3 is 13 amino acids. Deletions cut 5 bases from V and 6 bases from J, with 16 bases between. CDR3 amino acids: CSVRPDMVDGYTF. CDR3 sequence (DNA): TGCAGCGTTAGGCCCGACATGGTAGATGGCTACACCTTC.

This clonotype was seen many times. The V call is TRBV12-3 or TRBV12-4, the J call TRBJ2-3; 8 bases fit TRBD2. The CDR3 extends over 15 amino acids. The V segment lost 10 bases and the J segment 2 bases; nucleotides outside the gene matches: 11. The DNA of the CDR3 is TGTGCCACCTCGGGGCGGGGGGCCATCACAGATACGCAGTATTTT. Protein product: CATSGRGAITDTQYF.

This clonotype showed up many times. The chain is built from TRBV20-1 and TRBJ2-1, with 14 bases that match TRBD2. Germline V gene lookup returns CDR1 DFQATT and CDR2 SNEGSKA (reference sequence). The CDR3 spans 20 residues. V was pared by 2 bases and J by 0 bases, with 12 bases of the junction left unmatched. CDR3: CSARLPGTSGGLSSYNEQFF. The CDR3 DNA is TGCAGTGCTAGATTACCAGGGACTAGCGGGGGCCTGAGCTCCTACAATGAGCAGTTCTTC.

This clonotype was counted ten times or more. The chain employs TRBV20-1 and TRBJ1-1; weak D call: TRBD1 (5 bases). The CDR3 has 12 residues. Trimming removed 6 bases from V and 1 base from J, with 9 bases in between. The germline gives CDR1 DFQATT, CDR2 SNEGSKA (reference sequence). CDR3 nucleotide sequence: TGCAGTGCAGTTCAGGGGAACACTGAAGCTTTCTTT. This sequence encodes CSAVQGNTEAFF.

This clonotype came up many times. This chain connects TRBV5-1 to TRBJ1-1; D is possibly TRBD1 (6 bases). CDR3 size: 14 residues. Germline loops: CDR1 SGHRS, CDR2 YFSETQ. The V end lost 4 bases, the J end lost 7 bases, and 17 bases lay between the germline ends. CDR3 sequence: CASSPTRGGHEAFF. CDR3 nucleotide sequence: TGCGCCAGCAGCCCTACTCGCGGGGGGCATGAAGCTTTCTTT.

This clonotype was seen ten or more times. The chain has TRBV6-5 and TRBJ1-3; D might be TRBD1 (5 bases). Germline values: CDR1 MNHEY, CDR2 SVGAGI. Trimming removed 5 bases at V and 2 bases at J, with 22 bases between. CDR3 length: 18 residues. The CDR3 DNA is TGTGCCAGCAGTCCGTCCCATGGGGCAGACGAAGCTGGAAACACCATATATTTT. Translated: CASSPSHGADEAGNTIYF.

This clonotype was detected many times. The rearrangement links TRBV7-2 to TRBJ1-3, with 10 bases that match TRBD1. Unmatched junction bases numbered 6, after V lost 6 bases and J lost 1 base. The germline gives CDR1 SGHTA, CDR2 FQGNSA. This CDR3 contains 16 residues. The CDR3 region has the DNA TGTGCCAGCAGTTATGGACAGGGGGGATCTGGAAACACCATATATTTT. This translates into CASSYGQGGSGNTIYF.

This clonotype was counted ten times or more. The chain employs TRBV5-1 and TRBJ1-1; D gene ambiguous. The CDR3 consists of 14 residues. The germline V gene has CDR1 SGHRS and CDR2 YFSETQ. The V end lost 6 bases, the J end lost 1 base, and 13 bases lay between the germline ends. Here the CDR3 reads CASNAGGENTEAFF. As DNA, the CDR3 is TGCGCCAGCAACGCGGGTGGGGAGAACACTGAAGCTTTCTTT.

Many counts were recorded for this clonotype. The junction departs from germline at one end; a sequencing error may be responsible. The V call is TRBV11-2, the J call TRBJ2-7; 7 nucleotides line up with TRBD1. CDR1 is SGHAT and CDR2 is FQNNGV in the germline V gene. This CDR3 has 13 residues. CDR3 loop: CASTLTGANEQYF. In DNA form, the CDR3 reads TGTGCCAGCACCTTAACAGGGGCTAACGAGCAGTACTTC.

This clonotype occurred many times. The J gene is TRBJ1-4, the V gene TRBV4-2; D ambiguous. The V and J ends lost 0 bases and 14 bases respectively, with 10 bases between them. Looked up from germline, CDR1 is LGHNA and CDR2 is YNFKEQ. This CDR3 has 12 residues. CDR3 amino acids: CASSQDEAKLFF. The CDR3 DNA follows: TGTGCCAGCAGCCAAGATGAGGCTAAGCTGTTTTTT.

This sequence joins TRBV5-1 and TRBJ2-3; 7 nucleotides line up with TRBD2. The CDR3 is made up of 17 amino acids. Germline values: CDR1 SGHRS, CDR2 YFSETQ. Germline trimming cut 4 bases from V and 0 bases from J; bases unmatched to any gene: 11. The CDR3 nucleotides read TGCGCCAGCAGCCCATCTCCAGCGGGGCCTAGCACAGATACGCAGTATTTT. Translating it yields CASSPSPAGPSTDTQYF.

In this sample, this clonotype turned up many times. As DNA, the CDR3 is TGTGCCATCAGTGGAAGCGGGGGTATCTCCTACAATGAGCAGTTCTTC. Its protein product is CAISGSGGISYNEQFF. The rearrangement uses TRBV10-3 and TRBJ2-1; TRBD2 matches 8 bases. Trimming took 4 bases from V and 0 from J; bases not matched to a gene: 5. This CDR3 has 16 residues. Germline V gene lookup returns CDR1 ENHRY and CDR2 SYGVKD.

This clonotype was seen repeatedly, ten times or more. This rearrangement joins TRBV5-1 to TRBJ2-3; the D gene could be TRBD1 or TRBD2 (5 bases each). The CDR3 sequence is 16 residues long. CDR1 is SGHRS and CDR2 is YFSETQ in the germline V gene. V lost 4 bases and J 0 bases, leaving 15 bases between the germline ends. CDR3 DNA sequence: TGCGCCAGCAGCCCGGACCGGGGCAAGAGCACAGATACGCAGTATTTT. Translation gives CASSPDRGKSTDTQYF.

The chain employs TRBV24-1 and TRBJ2-1; TRBD1 is a possible D gene (5 bases). The ends were cut back, 1 base at V and 5 bases at J, with 17 bases in the middle. This CDR3 comprises 17 residues. CDR1 KGHDR and CDR2 SFDVKD come from the germline V gene. CDR3 loop: CATSDFRRGFPNNEQFF. The CDR3 nucleotides are TGTGCCACCAGTGATTTTCGTAGGGGTTTCCCAAACAATGAGCAGTTCTTC.

This clonotype was counted many times. This rearrangement joins TRBV6-6 to TRBJ2-5; D ambiguous. Germline CDR1 is MNHNY and CDR2 is SVGAGI (reference sequence). Trimming left V 2 bases short and J 0 bases short, with 10 bases between. The CDR3 length is 15 residues. The CDR3 loop is CASSYPHSYQETQYF. Written as DNA, the CDR3 is TGTGCCAGCAGTTACCCTCACTCGTACCAAGAGACCCAGTACTTC.